What follows describes a single T cell receptor (beta chain). No antigen is known for it. Given a much more abundant clone one base away, this may be a read error. This record belongs to a study of immune characterization of retroperitoneal liposarcoma (dated 2019 in TCRdb). Reading the germline V gene gives CDR1 WSHSY and CDR2 SAAADI. The CDR3 covers 13 residues, taking in both the cysteine and the phenylalanine. Of all the DNA, just the CDR3 is kept, 39 bases in frame from base 1. Cut back by 5 bases and 13 bases, the V and J ends lie 18 bases apart. The library was generated by PCR. Sequencing used a NextSeq 500. TCRdb reanalyzed the raw reads on its own, using fastp at Q25 for trimming and MiXCR for clone calling, and kept in-frame beta chains. Entries that share a CDR3 protein sequence are merged under the most common genes and DNA. The sample contains 4,000 to 4,500 distinct CDR3 sequences, about a third of them found a single time. The ten largest clones add up to 25% to 30% of the sample.

The sequence was collected from a male donor with retroperitoneal liposarcoma. The chain is assembled from TRBV10-2 and TRBJ2-1, with no D gene named confidently. The material sequenced was tumor tissue. The CDR3 protein: CASSPEMQETQFF. The nucleotide sequence is given as TGCGCCAGCAGTCCAGAGATGCAAGAGACCCAGTTCTTC.